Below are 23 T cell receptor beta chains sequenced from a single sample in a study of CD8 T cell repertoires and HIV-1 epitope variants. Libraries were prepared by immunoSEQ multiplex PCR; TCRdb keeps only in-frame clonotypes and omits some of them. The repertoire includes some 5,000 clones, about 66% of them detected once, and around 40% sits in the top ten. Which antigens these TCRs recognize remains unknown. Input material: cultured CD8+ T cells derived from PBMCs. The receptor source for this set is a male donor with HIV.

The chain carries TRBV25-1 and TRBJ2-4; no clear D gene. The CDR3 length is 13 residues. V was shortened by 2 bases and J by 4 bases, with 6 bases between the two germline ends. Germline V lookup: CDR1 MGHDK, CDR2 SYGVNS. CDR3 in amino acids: CASSESFKNIQYF. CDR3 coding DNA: TGTGCCAGCAGTGAAAGTTTTAAAAACATTCAGTACTTC.

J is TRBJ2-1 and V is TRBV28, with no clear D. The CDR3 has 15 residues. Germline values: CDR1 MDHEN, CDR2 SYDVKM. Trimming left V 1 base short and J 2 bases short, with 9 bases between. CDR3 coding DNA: TGTGCCAGCAGTTTATCCGCTGACGCCTACAATGAGCAGTTCTTC. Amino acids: CASSLSADAYNEQFF. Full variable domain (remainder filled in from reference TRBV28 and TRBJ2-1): DVKVTQSSRYLVKRTGEKVFLECVQDMDHENMFWYRQDPGLGLRLIYFSYDVKMKEKGDIPEGYSVSREKKERFSLILESASTNQTSMYLCASSLSADAYNEQFFGPGTRLTVL.

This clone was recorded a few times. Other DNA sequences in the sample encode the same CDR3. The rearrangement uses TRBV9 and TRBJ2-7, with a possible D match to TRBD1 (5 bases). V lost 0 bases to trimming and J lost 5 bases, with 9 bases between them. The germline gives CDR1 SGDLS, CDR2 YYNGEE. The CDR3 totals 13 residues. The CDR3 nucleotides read TGTGCCAGCAGCGTAGGTCAGGGTAACGAGCAGTACTTC. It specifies CASSVGQGNEQYF. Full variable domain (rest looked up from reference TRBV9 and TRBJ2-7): DSGVTQTPKHLITATGQRVTLRCSPRSGDLSVYWYQQSLDQGLQFLIQYYNGEERAKGNILERFSAQQFPDLHSELNLSSLELGDSALYFCASSVGQGNEQYFGPGTRLTVT.

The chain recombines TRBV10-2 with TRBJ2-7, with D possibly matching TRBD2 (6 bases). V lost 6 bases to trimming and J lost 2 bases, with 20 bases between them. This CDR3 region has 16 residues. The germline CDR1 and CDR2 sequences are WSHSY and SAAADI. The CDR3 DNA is TGCGCCAGCAGGGGGGGATGGGGCAAGGGTACCTACGAGCAGTACTTC. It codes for CASRGGWGKGTYEQYF.

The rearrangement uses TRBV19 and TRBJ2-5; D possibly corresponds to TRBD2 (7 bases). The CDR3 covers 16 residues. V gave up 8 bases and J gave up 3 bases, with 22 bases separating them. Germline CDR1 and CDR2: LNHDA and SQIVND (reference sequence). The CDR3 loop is CASRPVRGGGKETQYF. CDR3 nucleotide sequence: TGTGCCAGTCGTCCCGTACGCGGGGGCGGGAAAGAGACCCAGTACTTC.

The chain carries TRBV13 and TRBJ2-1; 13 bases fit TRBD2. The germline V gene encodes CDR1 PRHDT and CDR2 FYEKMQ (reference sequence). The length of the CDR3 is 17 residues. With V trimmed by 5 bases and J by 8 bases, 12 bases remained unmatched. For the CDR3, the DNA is TGTGCCAGCAGCCCCCCCCGACGGACTAGCGGGAGCGATGAGCAGTTCTTC. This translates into CASSPPRRTSGSDEQFF.

CDR3 region: CASSLGGDTYEQYF. In nucleotides, the CDR3 is TGTGCCAGCAGCTTAGGGGGGGATACTTACGAGCAGTACTTC. This chain joins TRBV13 and TRBJ2-7; either TRBD1 or TRBD2 may supply D (5 bases each). This CDR3 comprises 14 residues. Trimming took 0 bases from V and 4 from J, leaving 10 bases between them. Per the germline V gene, CDR1 is PRHDT and CDR2 is FYEKMQ (reference sequence).

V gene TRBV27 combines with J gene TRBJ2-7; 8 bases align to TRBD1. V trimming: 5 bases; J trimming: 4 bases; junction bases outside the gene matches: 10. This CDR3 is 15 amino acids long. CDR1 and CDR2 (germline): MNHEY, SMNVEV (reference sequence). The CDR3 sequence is CASSLLADRVYEQYF. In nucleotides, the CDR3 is TGTGCCAGCAGTCTCCTCGCGGACAGGGTATACGAGCAGTACTTC.

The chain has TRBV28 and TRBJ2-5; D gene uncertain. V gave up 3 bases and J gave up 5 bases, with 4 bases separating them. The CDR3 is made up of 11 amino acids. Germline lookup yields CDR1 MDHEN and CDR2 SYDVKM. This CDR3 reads CASSFEETQYF. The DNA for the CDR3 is TGTGCCAGCAGTTTCGAGGAGACCCAGTACTTC.

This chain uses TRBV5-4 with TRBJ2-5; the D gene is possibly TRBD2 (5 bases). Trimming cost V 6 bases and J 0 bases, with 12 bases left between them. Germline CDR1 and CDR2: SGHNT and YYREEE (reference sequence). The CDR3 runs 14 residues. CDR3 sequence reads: CASIDGIHQETQYF. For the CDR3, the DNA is TGTGCCAGCATTGACGGGATACACCAAGAGACCCAGTACTTC.

CDR3 sequence: CASTTPLGRYETQYF. The DNA of the CDR3 is TGTGCCAGCACCACACCACTGGGAAGATACGAGACCCAGTACTTC. The rearrangement uses TRBV28 and TRBJ2-5; no clear D. CDR1 is MDHEN and CDR2 is SYDVKM in the germline V gene. The CDR3 totals 15 residues. V was trimmed by 7 bases and J by 5 bases, leaving 20 bases between them.

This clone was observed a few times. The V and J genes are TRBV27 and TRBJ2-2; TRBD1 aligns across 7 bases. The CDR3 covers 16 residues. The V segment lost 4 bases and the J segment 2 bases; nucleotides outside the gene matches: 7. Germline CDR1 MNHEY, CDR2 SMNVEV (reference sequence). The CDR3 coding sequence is TGTGCCAGCAGTTCGGGACAGCCCATCAACACCGGGGAGCTGTTTTTT. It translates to CASSSGQPINTGELFF.

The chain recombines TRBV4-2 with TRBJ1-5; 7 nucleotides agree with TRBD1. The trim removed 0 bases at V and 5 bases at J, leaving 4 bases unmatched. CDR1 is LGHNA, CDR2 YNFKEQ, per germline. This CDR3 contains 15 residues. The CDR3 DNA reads TGTGCCAGCAGCCAAGAGGGACAGACTCATCAGCCCCAGCATTTT. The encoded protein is CASSQEGQTHQPQHF.

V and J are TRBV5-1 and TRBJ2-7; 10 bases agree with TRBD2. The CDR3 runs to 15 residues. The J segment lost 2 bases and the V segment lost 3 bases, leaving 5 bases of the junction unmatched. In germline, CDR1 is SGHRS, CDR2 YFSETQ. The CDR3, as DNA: TGCGCCAGCAGCTATACTAGCGGGACCACCTACGAGCAGTACTTC. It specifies CASSYTSGTTYEQYF.

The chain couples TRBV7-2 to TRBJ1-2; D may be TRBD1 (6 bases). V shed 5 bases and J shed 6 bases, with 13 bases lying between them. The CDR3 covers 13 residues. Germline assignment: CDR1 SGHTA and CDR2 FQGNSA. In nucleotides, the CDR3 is TGTGCCAGCAGCCTAGGGGGGGGAGATGGCTACACCTTC. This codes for CASSLGGGDGYTF. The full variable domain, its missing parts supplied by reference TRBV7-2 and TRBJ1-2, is GAGVSQSPSNKVTEKGKDVELRCDPISGHTALYWYRQSLGQGLEFLIYFQGNSAPDKSGLPSDRFSAERTGGSVSTLTIQRTQQEDSAVYLCASSLGGGDGYTFGSGTRLTVV.

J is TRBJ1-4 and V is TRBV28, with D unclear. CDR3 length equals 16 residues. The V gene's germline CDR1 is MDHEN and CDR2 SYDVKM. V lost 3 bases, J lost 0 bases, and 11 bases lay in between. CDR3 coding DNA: TGTGCCAGCAGTTTGGGGTTTATGGCAACTAATGAAAAACTGTTTTTT. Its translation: CASSLGFMATNEKLFF.

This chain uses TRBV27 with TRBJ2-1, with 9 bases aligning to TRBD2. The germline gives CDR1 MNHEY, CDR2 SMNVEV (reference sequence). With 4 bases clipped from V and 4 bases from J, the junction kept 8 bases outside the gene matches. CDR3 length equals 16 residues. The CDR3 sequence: CASSSGLAGSYNEQFF. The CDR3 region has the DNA TGTGCCAGCAGTTCTGGGCTAGCGGGATCATACAATGAGCAGTTCTTC.

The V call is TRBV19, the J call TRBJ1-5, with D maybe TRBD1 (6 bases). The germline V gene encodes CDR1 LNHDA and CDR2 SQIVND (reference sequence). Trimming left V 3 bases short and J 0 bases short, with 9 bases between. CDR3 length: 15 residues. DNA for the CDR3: TGTGCCAGTAGTATCGGGGGCCTTAGCAATCAGCCCCAGCATTTT. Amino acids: CASSIGGLSNQPQHF. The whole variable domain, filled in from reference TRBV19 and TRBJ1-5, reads DGGITQSPKYLFRKEGQNVTLSCEQNLNHDAMYWYRQDPGQGLRLIYYSQIVNDFQKGDIAEGYSVSREKKESFPLTVTSAQKNPTAFYLCASSIGGLSNQPQHFGDGTRLSIL.

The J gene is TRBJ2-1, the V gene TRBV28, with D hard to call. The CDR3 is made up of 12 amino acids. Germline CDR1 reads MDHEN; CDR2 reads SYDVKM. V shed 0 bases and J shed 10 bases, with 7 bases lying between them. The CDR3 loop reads CASSLWTQEQFF. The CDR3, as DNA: TGTGCCAGCAGTTTATGGACACAGGAGCAGTTCTTC.

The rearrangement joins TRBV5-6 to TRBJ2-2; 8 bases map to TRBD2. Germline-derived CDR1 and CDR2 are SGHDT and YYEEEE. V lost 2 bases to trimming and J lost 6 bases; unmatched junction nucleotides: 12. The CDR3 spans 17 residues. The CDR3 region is CASSFASSGTVAGELFF. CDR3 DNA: TGTGCCAGCAGCTTTGCAAGTAGCGGGACGGTGGCCGGGGAGCTGTTTTTT.

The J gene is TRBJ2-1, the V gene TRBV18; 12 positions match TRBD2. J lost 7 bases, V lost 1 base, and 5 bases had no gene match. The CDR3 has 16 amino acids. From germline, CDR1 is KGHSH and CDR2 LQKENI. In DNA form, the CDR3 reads TGTGCCAGCTCACCACTATCTAGCGGGGGGGCAAATGAGCAGTTCTTC. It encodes CASSPLSSGGANEQFF.

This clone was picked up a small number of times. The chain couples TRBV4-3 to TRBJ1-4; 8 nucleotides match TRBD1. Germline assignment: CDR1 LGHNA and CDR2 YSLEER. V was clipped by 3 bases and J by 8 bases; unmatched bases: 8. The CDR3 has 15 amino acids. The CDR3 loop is CASSQAGGAEEKLFF. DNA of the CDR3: TGCGCCAGCAGCCAGGCAGGGGGCGCCGAGGAAAAACTGTTTTTT.

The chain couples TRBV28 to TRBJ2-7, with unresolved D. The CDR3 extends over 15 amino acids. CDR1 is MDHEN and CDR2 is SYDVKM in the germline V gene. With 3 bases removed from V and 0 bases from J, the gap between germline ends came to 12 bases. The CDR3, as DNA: TGTGCCAGCAGTTTTCTCGAACCGAGCTCCTACGAGCAGTACTTC. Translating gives CASSFLEPSSYEQYF.